Below are 27 T cell receptor beta chains sequenced from a single sample in a study of T cells after yellow fever vaccination. TCRdb called the 5' RACE reads again in MiXCR, with one record for every CDR3 protein. The sample lists roughly 150,000 distinct CDR3 sequences; 6.6% were seen once. The sequenced sample was CD4+ T cells sorted from PBMCs, obtained 10 days after the yellow fever booster vaccination. The receptors were gathered from a man aged 30-40 years who received the YFV17D yellow fever vaccine.

CDR3 coding DNA: TGTGCCAGCAGCAAAGCGCCTACAGGGGGCAATCAGCCCCAGCATTTT. It specifies CASSKAPTGGNQPQHF. The V gene is TRBV21-1, the J gene TRBJ1-5; TRBD1, as called in the table, went unchecked against the DNA. TRBV21-1 is a listed pseudogene. This CDR3 comprises 16 residues.

This clonotype was detected ten times or more. V usage is TRBV7-8 and J usage is TRBJ2-5; no reliable D call. Germline V CDR1 and CDR2: SGHVS, FQNEAQ. The length of the CDR3 is 13 residues. Trimming stripped 6 bases from V and 9 bases from J, with 17 bases between. The CDR3 protein is CASSPTGPTAQYF. CDR3 sequence (DNA): TGTGCCAGCAGTCCCACCGGGCCGACGGCCCAGTACTTC.

V is TRBV11-2 and J is TRBJ2-2; TRBD1 matches at 8 bases. The length of the CDR3 is 18 residues. The ends lost 1 base at V and 3 bases at J; junction bases unmatched: 10. Germline values: CDR1 SGHAT, CDR2 FQNNGV. Here the CDR3 DNA reads TGTGCCAGCAGCTTAGTCTCAGGGGGCGCGGGTGACACCGGGGAGCTGTTTTTT. Protein product: CASSLVSGGAGDTGELFF. The complete variable domain, with remaining parts taken from reference TRBV11-2 and TRBJ2-2, reads EAGVAQSPRYKIIEKRQSVAFWCNPISGHATLYWYQQILGQGPKLLIQFQNNGVVDDSQLPKDRFSAERLKGVDSTLKIQPAKLEDSAVYLCASSLVSGGAGDTGELFFGEGSRLTVL.

In this sample, this clonotype turned up many times. The V call is TRBV20-1, the J call TRBJ2-7; 9 positions agree with TRBD2. V gave up 3 bases and J gave up 7 bases; unmatched junction bases: 10. This CDR3 region has 14 residues. The V gene's germline CDR1 is DFQATT and CDR2 SNEGSKA (reference sequence). The CDR3 DNA sequence: TGCAGTGCTAGCAGTGGCGGGAGGGCCGGAGAGCAGTACTTC. Translating it yields CSASSGGRAGEQYF.

This clonotype was seen at least ten times. The genes are TRBV7-2 and TRBJ2-2; TRBD2 matches 8 bases. V was pared by 6 bases and J by 5 bases, with 8 bases of the junction left unmatched. There are 15 residues in the CDR3. CDR1 and CDR2 (germline): SGHTA, FQGNSA. The CDR3 is CASRDQAGATGELFF. The CDR3 coding sequence is TGTGCCAGCAGAGACCAAGCGGGAGCGACCGGGGAGCTGTTTTTT. The full variable domain, in which reference TRBV7-2 and TRBJ2-2 provide the parts outside the CDR3, is GAGVSQSPSNKVTEKGKDVELRCDPISGHTALYWYRQSLGQGLEFLIYFQGNSAPDKSGLPSDRFSAERTGGSVSTLTIQRTQQEDSAVYLCASRDQAGATGELFFGEGSRLTVL.

This clonotype was detected ten times or more. V usage is TRBV27 and J usage is TRBJ2-2; 7 nucleotides agree with TRBD2. V was pared by 0 bases and J by 0 bases, with 7 bases of the junction left unmatched. The length of the CDR3 is 18 residues. CDR1 MNHEY and CDR2 SMNVEV come from the germline V gene (reference sequence). The CDR3 spells CASSLSRLAETNTGELFF. CDR3 DNA: TGTGCCAGCAGTTTATCGCGGCTAGCGGAAACGAACACCGGGGAGCTGTTTTTT.

This clonotype appeared many times. A junction end diverges from the germline sequence, so it may reflect a read error. The chain uses TRBV7-7 and TRBJ2-3; 10 bases match TRBD2. Germline CDR1 is SSHAT and CDR2 is FNYEAQ (reference sequence). The CDR3 is 14 residues long. CDR3 in DNA: TGTGCTAGCAGCCCTAGCGGGAGATTAGATACGCAGTATTTT. Amino acid sequence: CASSPSGRLDTQYF.

This clonotype was counted at least ten times. This rearrangement joins TRBV5-6 to TRBJ2-2, with D perhaps given as TRBD1 or TRBD2 (5 bases each). The CDR3 loop spans 16 amino acids. The germline gives CDR1 SGHDT, CDR2 YYEEEE. Trimming stripped 0 bases from V and 6 bases from J, with 15 bases between. The CDR3 here is CASSLGVGPISGELFF. CDR3 DNA: TGTGCCAGCAGCTTGGGCGTGGGACCGATCTCCGGGGAGCTGTTTTTT.

This clonotype was found many times. The chain joins TRBV25-1 to TRBJ2-1, with D hard to call. V was cut by 5 bases and J by 7 bases, with 18 bases left in between. The germline V gene encodes CDR1 MGHDK and CDR2 SYGVNS. This CDR3 contains 15 residues. In nucleotides, the CDR3 is TGTGCCAGCAGTCCCTCCGGAACACCCTCGAATGAGCAGTTCTTC. This sequence encodes CASSPSGTPSNEQFF.

The rearrangement joins TRBV29-1 to TRBJ2-3; D is undetermined. This CDR3 spans 11 amino acids. Germline V gives CDR1 SQVTM, CDR2 ANQGSEA. Trimming took 4 bases from V and 6 from J, leaving 8 bases between them. The chain's CDR3 is CSVVFTDTQYF. The CDR3 region has the DNA TGCAGCGTTGTATTCACGGATACGCAGTATTTT.

This clonotype was seen many times. The genes are TRBV20-1 and TRBJ2-1; no clear D. Germline CDR1 reads DFQATT; CDR2 reads SNEGSKA (reference sequence). Between the trimmed V and J ends, which lost 3 bases and 5 bases, there was a span of 8 bases. The CDR3 extends over 12 amino acids. The CDR3 sequence: CSASRSNNEQFF. The CDR3 DNA reads TGCAGTGCTAGTAGGTCTAACAATGAGCAGTTCTTC.

This clonotype was found many times. The CDR3 here is CASRRTYRGRNNEQFF. DNA of the CDR3: TGCGCCAGCAGACGTACATACAGGGGGCGAAACAATGAGCAGTTCTTC. The chain uses TRBV5-1 and TRBJ2-1; 9 positions agree with TRBD1. J was trimmed by 5 bases and V by 5 bases; bases with no gene match: 11. The CDR3 is 16 amino acids. From germline, CDR1 is SGHRS and CDR2 YFSETQ. The full variable domain, with the rest looked up from reference TRBV5-1 and TRBJ2-1, is KAGVTQTPRYLIKTRGQQVTLSCSPISGHRSVSWYQQTPGQGLQFLFEYFSETQRNKGNFPGRFSGRQFSNSRSEMNVSTLELGDSALYLCASRRTYRGRNNEQFFGPGTRLTVL.

This clonotype was observed a few times. The chain uses TRBV6-2 or TRBV6-3 and TRBJ1-5; the D gene is possibly TRBD1 (5 bases). Germline CDR1 and CDR2: MNHEY and SVGEGT. With 10 bases removed from V and 6 bases from J, the gap between germline ends came to 37 bases. The length of the CDR3 is 20 residues. This chain's CDR3 is CATAGGVAAVFPGSGQPQHF. As DNA, the CDR3 is TGTGCCACCGCTGGGGGGGTGGCAGCGGTTTTCCCCGGTTCGGGTCAGCCCCAGCATTTT.

In this sample, this clonotype turned up many times. The chain carries TRBV6-1 and TRBJ2-1; D tentatively fits TRBD1 or TRBD2 (5 bases each). V lost 8 bases to trimming and J lost 5 bases, with 22 bases between them. This CDR3 is 16 amino acids long. Per the germline V gene, CDR1 is MNHNS and CDR2 is SASEGT. The CDR3 coding sequence is TGTGCCAGCCCTCCCTCCGAAGGGACGCCTAACAATGAGCAGTTCTTC. Translated: CASPPSEGTPNNEQFF.

The chain combines TRBV7-9 with TRBJ2-5, with D tentatively TRBD2 (6 bases). V was pared by 5 bases and J by 5 bases, with 24 bases between. This CDR3 is 17 amino acids long. The V gene's germline CDR1 is SEHNR and CDR2 FQNEAQ (reference sequence). The CDR3 bases are TGTGCCAGCAGCCCCCTTGGGGGTCTAGCGACTGTGGAGACCCAGTACTTC. Amino acids: CASSPLGGLATVETQYF.

This clonotype was detected many times. This chain links TRBV7-9 with TRBJ2-3, with unresolved D. V was pared by 2 bases and J by 1 base, with 7 bases between. CDR1 is SEHNR and CDR2 is FQNEAQ in the germline V gene (reference sequence). The CDR3 length is 14 residues. The DNA of the CDR3 is TGTGCCAGCAGCTTAAGTGGTGGCACAGATACGCAGTATTTT. It codes for CASSLSGGTDTQYF.

This chain connects TRBV5-1 to TRBJ2-1; D is ambiguous. V dropped 3 bases and J dropped 10 bases, with 8 bases sitting between them. The CDR3 covers 11 residues. Germline V lookup: CDR1 SGHRS, CDR2 YFSETQ. The CDR3, as DNA: TGCGCCAGCAGCTCCTCCTTAGAGCAGTTCTTC. Translation gives CASSSSLEQFF.

This clonotype occurred many times. This rearrangement joins TRBV20-1 to TRBJ1-6, with D possibly TRBD1 on 5 matching bases. The V end lost 3 bases, the J end lost 8 bases, and 14 bases lay between the germline ends. The CDR3 has 14 residues. Germline loops: CDR1 DFQATT, CDR2 SNEGSKA (reference sequence). The chain's CDR3 is CSARRGYQDSPLHF. For the CDR3, the DNA is TGCAGTGCTAGGAGGGGTTACCAAGATTCACCCCTCCACTTT.

Many counts were recorded for this clonotype. The chain joins TRBV20-1 to TRBJ2-7; a possible D gene is TRBD2 (6 bases). Germline CDR1 DFQATT, CDR2 SNEGSKA (reference sequence). This CDR3 is built from 14 residues. Trimming pared 3 bases from V and 2 bases from J, leaving 14 bases between. Here the CDR3 DNA reads TGCAGTGCTAGTTCCGGGACGGGGGCCTACGAGCAGTACTTC. It specifies CSASSGTGAYEQYF.

This clonotype was counted ten times or more. V usage is TRBV7-6 and J usage is TRBJ2-7; 9 bases are shared with TRBD1. Trimming took 1 base from V and 2 from J; bases not matched to a gene: 6. This CDR3 is 16 amino acids long. The germline V gene has CDR1 SGHVS and CDR2 FNYEAQ. CDR3 region: CASSLGGQGLTYEQYF. CDR3 bases: TGTGCCAGCAGCTTAGGGGGACAGGGCCTTACCTACGAGCAGTACTTC.

This clonotype was seen many times. The chain couples TRBV24-1 to TRBJ2-1; 15 bases map to TRBD2. The length of the CDR3 is 16 residues. The trim removed 3 bases at V and 8 bases at J, leaving 4 bases unmatched. The V gene's germline CDR1 is KGHDR and CDR2 SFDVKD. As DNA, the CDR3 is TGTGCCACCAGTGATACCGGACTAGCGGGAGGGGATGAGCAGTTCTTC. Residues: CATSDTGLAGGDEQFF.

This clonotype was observed many times. The V and J genes are TRBV20-1 and TRBJ2-7, with D possibly TRBD2 on 5 matching bases. The germline V gene has CDR1 DFQATT and CDR2 SNEGSKA (reference sequence). The CDR3 loop spans 14 amino acids. V was pared by 3 bases and J by 0 bases, with 12 bases between. CDR3 nucleotides: TGCAGTGCTAGCGTTCTGGGGAGCTCCTACGAGCAGTACTTC. It encodes CSASVLGSSYEQYF.

This clonotype was detected ten times or more. This chain uses TRBV7-9 with TRBJ1-2; possibly TRBD1 for D (6 bases). This CDR3 spans 15 amino acids. Trimming shortened V by 3 bases and J by 5 bases, and 16 bases separated the two germline ends. Germline V gives CDR1 SEHNR, CDR2 FQNEAQ (reference sequence). CDR3 region: CASSFLPGAPYGYTF. DNA of the CDR3: TGTGCCAGCAGCTTTCTTCCGGGGGCTCCATATGGCTACACCTTC. Full variable domain (remainder filled in from reference TRBV7-9 and TRBJ1-2): DTGVSQNPRHKITKRGQNVTFRCDPISEHNRLYWYRQTLGQGPEFLTYFQNEAQLEKSRLLSDRFSAERPKGSFSTLEIQRTEQGDSAMYLCASSFLPGAPYGYTFGSGTRLTVV.

This clonotype was detected ten times or more. The V call is TRBV19, the J call TRBJ2-1; the match to TRBD1 covers 7 bases. J gave up 3 bases and V 6 bases, and 11 bases lay outside the gene matches. The CDR3 spans 16 residues. Germline V gene lookup returns CDR1 LNHDA and CDR2 SQIVND (reference sequence). CDR3 loop: CASSRETGVLYNEQFF. CDR3 nucleotides: TGTGCCAGTAGCCGCGAAACAGGGGTACTCTACAATGAGCAGTTCTTC.

This clonotype was picked up many times. The chain is built from TRBV18 and TRBJ2-7, with 8 bases that match TRBD1. Germline V gene sequence: CDR1 KGHSH, CDR2 LQKENI. The CDR3 has 14 amino acids. V dropped 8 bases and J dropped 0; count of bases not matched to a gene: 6. CDR3 coding DNA: TGTGCCAGCGCCCTCGGGACAGGCTCCTACGAGCAGTACTTC. This gives the protein CASALGTGSYEQYF.

The rearrangement uses TRBV5-1 and TRBJ2-7; possible D gene TRBD1, 6 bases. The CDR3 runs 15 residues. Germline assignment: CDR1 SGHRS and CDR2 YFSETQ. With 2 bases removed from V and 2 bases from J, the gap between germline ends came to 14 bases. The CDR3 DNA reads as TGCGCCAGCAGCTTAGGGGGTCAGGGGCCCTACGAGCAGTACTTC. Translated, it gives CASSLGGQGPYEQYF.

This clonotype turned up a few times. CDR3 region: CSVDDRAEAFF. For the CDR3, the DNA is TGCAGCGTAGATGACAGAGCTGAAGCTTTCTTT. The J gene is TRBJ1-1, the V gene TRBV29-1, with D tentatively TRBD1 (5 bases). The CDR3 is 11 amino acids. The V gene's germline CDR1 is SQVTM and CDR2 ANQGSEA. V gave up 6 bases and J gave up 6 bases, with 11 bases separating them.